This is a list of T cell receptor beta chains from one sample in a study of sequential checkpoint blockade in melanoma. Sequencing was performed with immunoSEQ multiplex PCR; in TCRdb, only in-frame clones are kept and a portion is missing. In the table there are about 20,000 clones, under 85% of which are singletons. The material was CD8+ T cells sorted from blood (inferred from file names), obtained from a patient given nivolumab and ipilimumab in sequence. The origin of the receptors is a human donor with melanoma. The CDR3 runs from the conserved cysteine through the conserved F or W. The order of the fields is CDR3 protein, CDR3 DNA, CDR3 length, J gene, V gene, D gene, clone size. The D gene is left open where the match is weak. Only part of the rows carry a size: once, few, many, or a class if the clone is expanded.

CASRGHHNQPQHF	TGTGCCAGTAGGGGACACCACAATCAGCCCCAGCATTTT	13	TRBJ1-5	TRBV19	NA	few
CASSVGANTEAFF	TGTGCCAGCAGCGTGGGCGCCAACACTGAAGCTTTCTTT	13	TRBJ1-1	TRBV9	NA	few
CASSRLWTGGSGANVLTF	TGTGCCAGCAGCCGCCTCTGGACAGGGGGCTCTGGGGCCAACGTCCTGACTTTC	18	TRBJ2-6	TRBV14	TRBD1	few
CASMTGASYNEQFF	TGTGCCAGCATGACAGGGGCCTCCTACAATGAGCAGTTCTTC	14	TRBJ2-1	TRBV27	TRBD1	NA
CASSLVSGRSLAKNIQYF	TGTGCCAGCAGTTTAGTTAGCGGGAGGTCCCTAGCCAAAAACATTCAGTACTTC	18	TRBJ2-4	TRBV28	TRBD2	NA
CASSYSGLSAGETQYF	TGTGCCAGCAGTTACTCGGGCCTTAGCGCAGGAGAGACCCAGTACTTC	16	TRBJ2-5	TRBV6-6	NA	NA
CASSIGTGGEQYF	TGTGCCAGTAGTATTGGGACAGGGGGCGAGCAGTACTTC	13	TRBJ2-7	TRBV19	TRBD1	NA
CASSLYGTDSYEQYF	TGTGCCAGCAGCCTGTACGGGACAGACTCCTACGAGCAGTACTTC	15	TRBJ2-7	TRBV7-6	TRBD1	once
CASSRQVELYEQYF	TGTGCCAGCAGTCGACAGGTAGAACTCTACGAGCAGTACTTC	14	TRBJ2-7	TRBV28	NA	few
CASSFGPFPGSNQPQHF	TGTGCCAGCAGTTTCGGCCCGTTCCCGGGGAGCAATCAGCCCCAGCATTTT	17	TRBJ1-5	TRBV28	NA	NA
CASSGTASYEQYF	TGTGCCAGCAGCGGGACTGCCTCCTACGAGCAGTACTTC	13	TRBJ2-7	TRBV2	NA	NA
CASSFGLAGESYEQYF	TGTGCCAGCAGTTTCGGACTAGCGGGAGAGTCCTACGAGCAGTACTTC	16	TRBJ2-7	TRBV6-6	TRBD2	once
CASSEPGYEQYF	TGTGCCAGCAGTGAACCAGGGTACGAGCAGTACTTC	12	TRBJ2-7	TRBV25-1	NA	NA
CASSEEQGAYGNTIYF	TGTGCCAGCAGTGAAGAACAGGGGGCTTATGGAAACACCATATATTTT	16	TRBJ1-3	TRBV25-1	TRBD1	NA
CASSFMGRDGETFF	TGTGCCAGCAGCTTTATGGGCAGGGATGGTGAAACTTTCTTT	14	TRBJ1-1	TRBV7-9	NA	NA
CATSRQGQGNEKLFF	TGTGCCACCAGCAGGCAGGGACAGGGAAATGAAAAACTGTTTTTT	15	TRBJ1-4	TRBV15	TRBD1	once
CASSAWGRAYSGANVLTF	TGTGCCAGCAGTGCTTGGGGCAGGGCGTACTCTGGGGCCAACGTCCTGACTTTC	18	TRBJ2-6	TRBV2	NA	NA
CASSHLNNQPQHF	TGCGCCAGCAGCCACTTAAACAATCAGCCCCAGCATTTT	13	TRBJ1-5	TRBV4-1	NA	NA
CASTPVGPNTEAFF	TGTGCCAGCACGCCGGTGGGGCCTAACACTGAAGCTTTCTTT	14	TRBJ1-1	TRBV28	NA	NA
CASTGHDNTEAFF	TGTGCCAGTACGGGACACGATAACACTGAAGCTTTCTTT	13	TRBJ1-1	TRBV19	NA	NA
CASSAGTGDEQYF	TGCGCCAGCAGTGCCGGGACAGGGGACGAGCAGTACTTC	13	TRBJ2-7	TRBV10-2	TRBD1	NA
CASSEGAGTGYRSYEQYF	TGTGCCAGCAGTGAAGGGGCCGGGACAGGTTACCGCTCCTACGAGCAGTACTTC	18	TRBJ2-7	TRBV2	TRBD1	NA
CASSMTGATNTEAFF	TGTGCCAGCAGTATGACAGGGGCCACGAACACTGAAGCTTTCTTT	15	TRBJ1-1	TRBV13	TRBD1	NA
CASSLSRTGGGGGYTF	TGTGCCAGCAGTTTATCAAGGACAGGGGGTGGTGGTGGCTACACCTTC	16	TRBJ1-2	TRBV28	TRBD1	few
CATSRETTGANVLTF	TGTGCCACCAGCAGAGAAACTACTGGGGCCAACGTCCTGACTTTC	15	TRBJ2-6	TRBV15	NA	NA
CASSLSGSGNTIYF	TGTGCCAGCAGTTTATCAGGGTCTGGAAACACCATATATTTT	14	TRBJ1-3	TRBV28	NA	NA
CSVVGFGGGFSYEQYF	TGCAGCGTTGTGGGGTTCGGGGGGGGGTTCTCCTACGAGCAGTACTTC	16	TRBJ2-7	TRBV29-1	TRBD2	NA
CASGAGKNTEAFF	TGTGCCAGTGGGGCCGGCAAGAACACTGAAGCTTTCTTT	13	TRBJ1-1	TRBV19	NA	NA
CASSSLDGGNYGYTF	TGTGCCAGCAGTTCACTCGACGGGGGGAACTATGGCTACACCTTC	15	TRBJ1-2	TRBV27	NA	NA
CATSSLGRLETEAFF	TGTGCCACCAGCAGCCTGGGGAGGTTAGAGACTGAAGCTTTCTTT	15	TRBJ1-1	TRBV15	NA	NA
CASSHAGQSYNEQFF	TGTGCCAGCAGCCATGCGGGACAGTCCTACAATGAGCAGTTCTTC	15	TRBJ2-1	TRBV7-8	NA	few
CASSPRDSSYEQYF	TGTGCCAGCAGCCCCCGGGACTCATCCTACGAGCAGTACTTC	14	TRBJ2-7	TRBV7-8	NA	NA
CASSLSQGPNQPQHF	TGTGCCAGCAGTTTATCACAGGGACCCAATCAGCCCCAGCATTTT	15	TRBJ1-5	TRBV27	NA	NA
CASRTLATSYEQYF	TGTGCCAGCAGGACACTAGCTACCTCCTACGAGCAGTACTTC	14	TRBJ2-7	TRBV6-6	NA	NA
CASSIQRGWEEQYF	TGTGCCAGCAGCATACAGCGGGGCTGGGAGGAGCAGTACTTC	14	TRBJ2-7	TRBV27	TRBD2	NA
CASSPQGVEQYF	TGTGCCAGCTCACCCCAGGGGGTCGAGCAGTACTTC	12	TRBJ2-7	TRBV18	TRBD1	few
CASSRDITYEQYF	TGTGCCAGCAGCCGGGACATTACCTACGAGCAGTACTTC	13	TRBJ2-7	TRBV11-2	NA	NA
CASGGAEAFF	TGTGCCAGCGGTGGAGCTGAAGCTTTCTTT	10	TRBJ1-1	TRBV7-9	NA	NA
CASSIGRAGASNTEAFF	TGTGCCAGTAGTATTGGGAGGGCAGGGGCCTCGAACACTGAAGCTTTCTTT	17	TRBJ1-1	TRBV19	NA	NA
CASRPTGGNYGYTF	TGTGCCAGCAGGCCTACAGGGGGGAACTATGGCTACACCTTC	14	TRBJ1-2	TRBV27	TRBD1	few
CASSLGAASGGFYEQYF	TGCGCCAGCAGCTTGGGAGCGGCTAGCGGGGGGTTCTACGAGCAGTACTTC	17	TRBJ2-7	TRBV5-1	TRBD2	NA
CASSVPWDRGLSNQPQHF	TGTGCCAGCAGTGTCCCTTGGGACAGGGGTCTTAGCAATCAGCCCCAGCATTTT	18	TRBJ1-5	TRBV28	TRBD1	NA
CASRDRGTEAFF	TGTGCCAGCAGGGACAGGGGCACTGAAGCTTTCTTT	12	TRBJ1-1	TRBV2	TRBD1	NA